This TCR beta chain appears in the sequencing data of a study of shared clonotypes between healthy human individuals. The wider study: Each donor contributed plates that comprised three CD4 naive, three CD4 memory, two CD8 naive and one CD8 memory.

The repertoire was sequenced with immunoSEQ multiplex PCR; TCRdb's copy has only in-frame clones and lacks some. The table lists about 2 million clones, over 85% of them singletons. Germline V lookup: CDR1 SEHNR, CDR2 FQNEAQ (reference sequence). This CDR3 contains 15 residues. V trimming: 10 bases; J trimming: 2 bases; junction bases outside the gene matches: 10. Positive CCR7 selection of CD45RO-negative cells yielded the naive CD8 cells, and terminally differentiated effector memory CD45RA+ cells were excluded. Recent acute infections and vaccinations were absent in the healthy HIV-negative adult donors.

The source is a man younger than 30 in good health. V usage is TRBV7-9 and J usage is TRBJ2-7; 11 positions agree with TRBD1. The sequenced material came from naive CD8+ T cells sorted from blood. The CDR3: CAILLPGQGAYEQYF. The CDR3, as DNA: TGTGCCATCCTCCTCCCGGGACAGGGGGCCTACGAGCAGTACTTC.